This TCR beta chain comes out of a study of early T cells in non-severe SARS-CoV-2 infection. About the study: Sequenced bulk RNA came from whole blood that was unsorted, and chains were unpaired.

Study-level results: Missing private and CD4 specificities, VDJdb matching favored anti-spike CD8 responses.

Each cDNA molecule carried a unique molecular identifier. Each CDR3 protein is one row after TCRdb ran MiXCR on the 5' RACE reads. This sample has about 83,000 distinct CDR3 sequences, with approximately 15% found just once. Trimming cost V 0 bases and J 1 base, with 9 bases left between them. The CDR3 is made up of 15 amino acids. The germline V gene encodes CDR1 MNHEY and CDR2 SVGAGI. Comments on this clonotype: As yet, its antigen is unknown.

This TCR came from an adult who was a healthcare worker with PCR-confirmed SARS-CoV-2 infection or an uninfected control (not recorded which). The J gene is TRBJ2-5, the V gene TRBV6-5, with a possible D match to TRBD1 (5 bases). Sequencing used whole blood. The CDR3 loop is CASSYSGRSQETQYF. The CDR3 DNA is TGTGCCAGCAGTTACTCGGGGCGGAGCCAAGAGACCCAGTACTTC.